Below are 11 T cell receptor beta chains sequenced from a single sample in a study of blood T cells in healthy people across ages. A J-beta primer mix and a sample-barcoded 5' primer were used in a second PCR of about 7 to 12 cycles. TCRdb redid the calling of the 5' RACE reads with MiXCR, one entry per CDR3 protein. This sample has hundreds of thousands of distinct CDR3 sequences; approximately 49% occur once, and the top ten carry under 35%. Sequencing input: blood. These receptors came from a woman in her fifties or sixties in good health.

V is TRBV12-3 or TRBV12-4 and J is TRBJ2-5; 9 bases align to TRBD2. CDR3 length: 17 amino acids. V trimming: 0 bases; J trimming: 5 bases; junction bases outside the gene matches: 10. CDR3 sequence reads: CASSLASGRTGLETQYF. In DNA form, the CDR3 reads TGTGCCAGCAGTTTAGCTAGCGGGAGAACTGGTCTGGAGACCCAGTACTTC.

The rearrangement links TRBV6-1 to TRBJ1-5; D may be TRBD1 (6 bases). The CDR3 has 17 amino acids. Between the trimmed V and J ends, which lost 5 bases and 7 bases, there was a span of 24 bases. Germline CDR1 reads MNHNS; CDR2 reads SASEGT. The CDR3 loop is CASSQALGGRGIQPQHF. The DNA of the CDR3 is TGTGCCAGCAGTCAGGCGCTGGGGGGCCGAGGCATCCAGCCCCAGCATTTT.

The chain couples TRBV7-8 to TRBJ1-2; 7 bases map to TRBD1. V lost 4 bases, J lost 11 bases, and 10 bases stayed unmatched. This CDR3 has 13 amino acids. Germline CDR1 reads SGHVS; CDR2 reads FQNEAQ. The CDR3 sequence: CASSSAIGTVYTF. CDR3 coding DNA: TGTGCCAGCAGCTCTGCTATTGGGACAGTTTACACCTTC.

The chain couples TRBV7-8 to TRBJ1-4; D is uncertain. The V gene's germline CDR1 is SGHVS and CDR2 FQNEAQ. The ends were cut back, 3 bases at V and 10 bases at J, with 12 bases in the middle. The length of the CDR3 is 13 residues. CDR3: CASSFGRLRKLFF. The CDR3 DNA follows: TGTGCCAGCAGCTTTGGTCGTCTTAGAAAACTGTTTTTT.

This chain joins TRBV28 and TRBJ2-2; tentative D call: TRBD2 (6 bases). The germline V gene encodes CDR1 MDHEN and CDR2 SYDVKM. The CDR3 sequence is 15 residues long. The germline V and J ends were trimmed by 6 bases and 4 bases, with 15 bases remaining between them. CDR3 sequence reads: CASRSWGEGTGELFF. In DNA, the CDR3 is TGTGCCAGCAGGTCCTGGGGGGAAGGCACCGGGGAGCTGTTTTTT.

The V call is TRBV5-1, the J call TRBJ1-1; D is ambiguous. Trimming left V 4 bases short and J 1 base short, with 11 bases between. Germline V gene data show CDR1 as SGHRS and CDR2 as YFSETQ. The CDR3 contains 14 residues. The CDR3 DNA is TGCGCCAGCAGCGTGACGTCGTCGAACACTGAAGCTTTCTTT. Translated: CASSVTSSNTEAFF.

The chain employs TRBV24-1 and TRBJ1-5; D gene uncertain. The CDR3 sequence is 12 residues long. CDR1 KGHDR and CDR2 SFDVKD come from the germline V gene. V lost 4 bases to trimming and J lost 7 bases, with 7 bases between them. The CDR3: CATSDSLQPQHF. CDR3 nucleotides: TGTGCCACCAGTGACTCACTGCAGCCCCAGCATTTT.

This clonotype was picked up one time. The chain carries TRBV20-1 and TRBJ2-5, with TRBD2 matching 8 bases. CDR1 is DFQATT and CDR2 is SNEGSKA in the germline V gene (reference sequence). The V gene end was trimmed by 3 bases and the J gene end by 1 base; junction bases not matched to a gene: 10. CDR3 length: 16 residues. CDR3 in amino acids: CSASCREGPPQETQYF. The CDR3, as DNA: TGCAGTGCTAGTTGTCGGGAGGGCCCCCCCCAAGAGACCCAGTACTTC.

This clonotype was observed at least ten times. This chain links TRBV5-1 with TRBJ2-1; D ambiguous. Germline-derived CDR1 and CDR2 are SGHRS and YFSETQ. The CDR3 runs to 15 residues. Deletions cut 4 bases from V and 8 bases from J, with 19 bases between. CDR3: CASSPGDSQSYEQFF. For the CDR3, the DNA is TGCGCCAGCAGCCCCGGAGATTCTCAATCTTATGAGCAGTTCTTC.

V usage is TRBV15 and J usage is TRBJ2-1; 7 nucleotides match TRBD2. The CDR3 covers 15 residues. In germline, CDR1 is LNHNV, CDR2 YYDKDF (reference sequence). The V segment lost 1 base and the J segment 3 bases; nucleotides outside the gene matches: 3. CDR3 sequence reads: CATSRGASGYNEQFF. In nucleotides, the CDR3 is TGTGCCACCAGCAGAGGGGCTAGCGGCTACAATGAGCAGTTCTTC.

The chain carries TRBV10-3 and TRBJ2-1; unclear D gene. The length of the CDR3 is 14 residues. V was cut by 2 bases and J by 2 bases, with 7 bases left in between. Germline loops: CDR1 ENHRY, CDR2 SYGVKD. The CDR3 sequence is CAISEQGTYNEQFF. DNA of the CDR3: TGTGCCATCAGTGAGCAAGGTACCTACAATGAGCAGTTCTTC.